Listed here are 18 T cell receptor beta chains from one sample, sequenced in a study of Graves' ophthalmopathy and Graves' hyperthyroidism. Amplifying from RNA transcripts, the study obtained TCR beta CDR3 regions. In the first round, RT-PCR was carried out with HTBI primers, and a multiplex PCR formed the second round. One entry per CDR3 protein results from TCRdb running MiXCR on the multiplex PCR reads. The sample carries over a million distinct CDR3 sequences, 35% to 40% recorded once. The sample taken for sequencing was peripheral blood or thyroid tissue (not recorded which). The source of these receptors is an adult man with Graves' hyperthyroidism.

This clonotype was counted a few times. This rearrangement joins TRBV7-3 to TRBJ2-2; TRBD2 matches at 9 bases. V dropped 5 bases and J dropped 6; count of bases not matched to a gene: 7. The CDR3 contains 15 residues. CDR1 SGHTA and CDR2 FQGTGA come from the germline V gene. The CDR3 nucleotides read TGTGCCAGCAGCCGTAGCGGGAGCGCGGCCGGGGAGCTGTTTTTT. Translating it yields CASSRSGSAAGELFF.

The rearrangement uses TRBV11-2 and TRBJ2-7; TRBD2 agrees at 10 bases. V trimming: 5 bases; J trimming: 2 bases; junction bases outside the gene matches: 9. Germline values: CDR1 SGHAT, CDR2 FQNNGV. This CDR3 is built from 16 residues. The CDR3 DNA reads TGTGCCAGCAGCGTTAGCGGGGGGACCACCGCCTACGAGCAGTACTTC. It is translated as CASSVSGGTTAYEQYF.

The table lists this clonotype with many counts. This rearrangement joins TRBV20-1 to TRBJ1-1; 8 nucleotides agree with TRBD1. Germline loops: CDR1 DFQATT, CDR2 SNEGSKA (reference sequence). This CDR3 is 14 amino acids long. Trimming removed 3 bases from V and 5 bases from J; junction bases left unmatched: 8. CDR3 DNA: TGCAGTGCTAGTGGAGAGACAGGGGTAACTGAAGCTTTCTTT. This translates into CSASGETGVTEAFF.

J is TRBJ1-1 and V is TRBV30; D possibly corresponds to TRBD1 (5 bases). Germline lookup yields CDR1 GTSNPN and CDR2 SVGIG (reference sequence). V was shortened by 2 bases and J by 5 bases, with 12 bases between the two germline ends. The CDR3 contains 13 residues. CDR3 nucleotide sequence: TGTGCCTGGAGTCGGGGCGAGGGGACTGAAGCTTTCTTT. Its protein product is CAWSRGEGTEAFF.

This clonotype was seen ten or more times. V gene TRBV29-1 combines with J gene TRBJ2-7; 8 nucleotides match TRBD2. The ends lost 0 bases at V and 0 bases at J; junction bases unmatched: 4. This CDR3 contains 15 residues. The germline gives CDR1 SQVTM, CDR2 ANQGSEA. CDR3 sequence: CSVEDATSGSYEQYF. CDR3 bases: TGCAGCGTTGAAGATGCTACTAGCGGCTCCTACGAGCAGTACTTC.

In its sample, this clonotype was seen once. The J gene is TRBJ1-6, the V gene TRBV7-8; 8 bases agree with TRBD1. The CDR3 extends over 14 amino acids. From germline, CDR1 is SGHVS and CDR2 FQNEAQ. V lost 7 bases, J lost 7 bases, and 6 bases stayed unmatched. Here the CDR3 DNA reads TGTGCCAGCACACCGGGACAGGACAATTCACCCCTCCACTTT. It yields the protein CASTPGQDNSPLHF. The full variable domain, with the rest looked up from reference TRBV7-8 and TRBJ1-6, is GAGVSQSPRYKVAKRGQDVALRCDPISGHVSLFWYQQALGQGPEFLTYFQNEAQLDKSGLPSDRFFAERPEGSVSTLKIQRTQQEDSAVYLCASTPGQDNSPLHFGNGTRLTVT.

In its sample, this clonotype was seen a few times. The chain links TRBV19 to TRBJ1-5; no firm D call. Trimming stripped 4 bases from V and 3 bases from J, with 16 bases between. The length of the CDR3 is 16 residues. Germline V gene sequence: CDR1 LNHDA, CDR2 SQIVND (reference sequence). CDR3 DNA sequence: TGTGCCAGTAGTACATGGGCCCCGGGTGTCAATCAGCCCCAGCATTTT. This encodes CASSTWAPGVNQPQHF.

This clonotype occurred many times. The rearrangement uses TRBV12-3 or TRBV12-4 and TRBJ1-1; TRBD1 agrees at 7 bases. The CDR3 covers 13 residues. Trimming removed 8 bases from V and 4 bases from J; junction bases left unmatched: 7. The CDR3 sequence is CASGTGDRTEAFF. Here the CDR3 DNA reads TGTGCCAGCGGCACAGGGGACCGCACTGAAGCTTTCTTT.

The chain combines TRBV10-3 with TRBJ2-7, with TRBD2 identical over 10 bases. The DNA end is more similar to TRBJ2-1, so the J call may be wrong. From germline, CDR1 is ENHRY and CDR2 SYGVKD. The CDR3 is 14 residues long. The CDR3 here is CAIRRTSGGNEQFF. CDR3 coding DNA: TGTGCCATCCGCCGGACTAGCGGAGGGAATGAGCAGTTCTTC.

This clonotype came up many times. The chain employs TRBV25-1 and TRBJ1-5, with unresolved D. Looked up from germline, CDR1 is MGHDK and CDR2 is SYGVNS. The CDR3 covers 12 residues. Trimming shortened V by 5 bases and J by 4 bases, and 6 bases separated the two germline ends. The CDR3 nucleotides read TGTGCCAGCAGTAACGGAAATCAGCCCCAGCATTTT. Residues: CASSNGNQPQHF.

Ten or more counts support this clonotype. The chain combines TRBV29-1 with TRBJ2-7; the match to TRBD1 covers 10 bases. CDR1 is SQVTM, CDR2 ANQGSEA, per germline. The length of the CDR3 is 14 residues. The J segment lost 2 bases and the V segment lost 4 bases, leaving 5 bases of the junction unmatched. CDR3 sequence reads: CSVATGTGAYEQYF. DNA of the CDR3: TGCAGCGTTGCTACCGGGACAGGGGCCTACGAGCAGTACTTC.

The V gene is TRBV7-9, the J gene TRBJ2-1; 7 bases match TRBD1. CDR1 SEHNR and CDR2 FQNEAQ come from the germline V gene (reference sequence). Trimming at V came to 4 bases and at J to 4 bases, leaving 4 bases not matched to a gene. This CDR3 region has 14 residues. CDR3 protein: CASSSGTEYNEQFF. CDR3 DNA: TGTGCCAGCAGCTCCGGGACAGAATACAATGAGCAGTTCTTC.

This clonotype was picked up a small number of times. It may be a read error: a sequence one base away is much more abundant. Because the CDR3 is missing its conserved closing phenylalanine or tryptophan, this is likely a read error. V usage is TRBV7-8 and J usage is TRBJ2-7, with 7 nucleotides matching TRBD1. CDR3 length equals 15 residues. V lost 4 bases and J lost 3; bases outside the gene matches: 9. Germline CDR1 SGHVS, CDR2 FQNEAQ. CDR3 protein: CASSSKTGLDYEQYL. In nucleotides, the CDR3 is TGTGCCAGCAGCTCCAAGACAGGGTTGGACTACGAGCAGTACCTC.

This chain uses TRBV28 with TRBJ2-3, with D perhaps matching TRBD2 (5 bases). The CDR3 is made up of 17 amino acids. Germline V lookup: CDR1 MDHEN, CDR2 SYDVKM. V was cut by 3 bases and J by 0 bases, with 16 bases left in between. CDR3: CASSFVGNTLSTDTQYF. The CDR3 DNA reads TGTGCCAGCAGTTTTGTCGGGAATACACTGAGCACAGATACGCAGTATTTT.

On this clonotype itself: A read error may be the cause here, since a much bigger clone is one base away. This sequence joins TRBV4-3 and TRBJ1-2, with 7 nucleotides matching TRBD1. The CDR3 sequence is 15 residues long. The V gene's germline CDR1 is LGHNA and CDR2 YSLEER. The CDR3 here is CTSSQGQAINYGYTF. In DNA form, the CDR3 reads TGCACCAGCAGCCAAGGACAGGCGATCAACTATGGCTACACCTTC.

This clonotype appeared many times. J is TRBJ1-6 and V is TRBV6-5, with D tentatively TRBD1 (5 bases). The germline CDR1 and CDR2 sequences are MNHEY and SVGAGI. The CDR3 consists of 15 residues. Trimming cost V 5 bases and J 5 bases, with 13 bases left between them. The CDR3 DNA reads TGTGCCAGCAGTCACGGGGACGGTCATAATTCACCCCTCCACTTT. Translation: CASSHGDGHNSPLHF.

This chain links TRBV12-3 or TRBV12-4 with TRBJ1-1; tentatively, D is TRBD1 (5 bases). This CDR3 is 18 amino acids long. V lost 3 bases to trimming and J lost 2 bases, with 22 bases between them. The CDR3 DNA is TGTGCCAGCAGTTTCTTTCCCGGGGCACGATCAAGTAACACTGAAGCTTTCTTT. Translating it yields CASSFFPGARSSNTEAFF.

Concerning this clonotype: Because the CDR3 is missing its conserved closing phenylalanine or tryptophan, this is likely a read error. The rearrangement links TRBV7-9 to TRBJ1-2; 7 nucleotides match TRBD1. The germline CDR1 and CDR2 sequences are SEHNR and FQNEAQ (reference sequence). The CDR3 contains 14 residues. V lost 4 bases and J lost 8; bases outside the gene matches: 10. The CDR3 loop is CASSSTGTSEGYTL. In nucleotides, the CDR3 is TGTGCCAGCAGCTCGACAGGGACAAGCGAAGGCTACACCCTC.